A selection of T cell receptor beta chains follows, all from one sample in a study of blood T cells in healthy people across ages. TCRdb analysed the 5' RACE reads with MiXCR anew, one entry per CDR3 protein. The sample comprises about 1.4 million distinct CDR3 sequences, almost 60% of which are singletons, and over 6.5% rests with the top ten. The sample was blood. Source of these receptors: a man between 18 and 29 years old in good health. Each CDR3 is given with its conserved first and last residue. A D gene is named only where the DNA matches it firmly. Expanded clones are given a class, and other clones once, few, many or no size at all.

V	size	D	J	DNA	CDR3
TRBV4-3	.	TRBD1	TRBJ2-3	TGCGCCAGCAGCCAAGCCAGGGGACAGGGAGACACAGATACGCAGTATTTT	CASSQARGQGDTDTQYF
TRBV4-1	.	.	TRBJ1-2	TGCGCCAGCAGCCAGGGTCTGGGGGGCTACACCTTC	CASSQGLGGYTF
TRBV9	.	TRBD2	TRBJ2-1	TGTGCCAGCAGCGTATATGCTAGCGGGGGGCTAGAGTACAATGAGCAGTTCTTC	CASSVYASGGLEYNEQFF
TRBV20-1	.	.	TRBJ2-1	TGCAGTGCTAGCACAGGGATGGATGAGCAGTTCTTC	CSASTGMDEQFF
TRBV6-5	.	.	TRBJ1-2	TGTGCCAGCAGTTACTGGAGGGAGAGGAGCGATGGCTACACCTTC	CASSYWRERSDGYTF
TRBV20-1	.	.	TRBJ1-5	TGCAGTGCCCTTGACGGTAGCAATCAGCCCCAGCATTTT	CSALDGSNQPQHF
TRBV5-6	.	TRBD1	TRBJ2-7	TGTGCCAGCAGCAACGGACAGGGCGAGCAGTACTTC	CASSNGQGEQYF
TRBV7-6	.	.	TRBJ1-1	TGTGCCAGCAGCTTCGGAGGATGGGGCACTGAAGCTTTCTTT	CASSFGGWGTEAFF
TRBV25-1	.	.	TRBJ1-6	TGTGCCAGCAGAGATAGGACAGCTAATAATTCACCCCTCCACTTT	CASRDRTANNSPLHF
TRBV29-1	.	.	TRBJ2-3	TGCAGCGTTCCAAGTAGCACAGATACGCAGTATTTT	CSVPSSTDTQYF
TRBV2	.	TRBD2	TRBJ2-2	TGTGCCAGCAGGAATATAGCGGGAGGATCGAACACCGGGGAGCTGTTTTTT	CASRNIAGGSNTGELFF
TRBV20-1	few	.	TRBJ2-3	TGCAGTGCGTTGCTAGACCTCACAGATACGCAGTATTTT	CSALLDLTDTQYF
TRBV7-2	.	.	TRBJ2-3	TGTGCCAGCAGCCCCGTTCGGGGCGCAGATACGCAGTATTTT	CASSPVRGADTQYF
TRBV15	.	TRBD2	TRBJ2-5	TGTGCCACCAGCAGAGATAATCAGGGACTAGGGCAGTACTTC	CATSRDNQGLGQYF
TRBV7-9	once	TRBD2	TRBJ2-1	TGTGCCAGCAGCCCCCAAGGGACTACCCACTACAATGAGCAGTTCTTC	CASSPQGTTHYNEQFF
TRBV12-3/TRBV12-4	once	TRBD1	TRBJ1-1	TGTGCCAGCAGTCTCGGACAGGGGAAAACTTTCTTT	CASSLGQGKTFF
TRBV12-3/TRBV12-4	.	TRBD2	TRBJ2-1	TGTGCCAGCAGCCCCAGGGGAGCGGGAGGTTCCTACAATGAGCAGTTCTTC	CASSPRGAGGSYNEQFF
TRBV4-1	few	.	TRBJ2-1	TGCGCCAGCAGTGACGGACGTAGCCTGTCACCCTACAATGAGCAGTTCTTC	CASSDGRSLSPYNEQFF
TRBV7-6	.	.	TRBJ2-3	TGTGCCAGCAGCCCGGCAGGTCCTCCAAGCACAGATACGCAGTATTTT	CASSPAGPPSTDTQYF
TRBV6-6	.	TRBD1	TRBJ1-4	TGTGCCAGCAGTTACACGGGACAGCCGAATGAAAAACTGTTTTTT	CASSYTGQPNEKLFF
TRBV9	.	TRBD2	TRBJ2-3	TGTGCCAGCAGCGCGGAGGCGCGAGCGGGGGGGCCTTCAAGCACAGATACGCAGTATTTT	CASSAEARAGGPSSTDTQYF
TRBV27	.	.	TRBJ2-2	TGTGCCAGCAGTTCACAACCCGGGACACCGACCGGGGAGCTGTTTTTT	CASSSQPGTPTGELFF
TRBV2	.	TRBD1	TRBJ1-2	TGTGCCAGCAGCGCCGGGACAGGGGATTGGAATGGCTACACCTTC	CASSAGTGDWNGYTF
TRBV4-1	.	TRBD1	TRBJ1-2	TGCGCCAGCAGCCAAGATATCAGGGGGGAATCTGGCTACACCTTC	CASSQDIRGESGYTF
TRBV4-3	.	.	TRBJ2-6	TGCGCCAGCAGACACGGGGTGTCTGGGGCCAACGTCCTGACTTTC	CASRHGVSGANVLTF
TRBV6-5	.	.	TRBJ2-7	TGTGCCAGCAGTTACTCCTCGGCAGGGTTCGAGCAGTACTTC	CASSYSSAGFEQYF
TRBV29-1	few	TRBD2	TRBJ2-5	TGCAGCGTTGAGATCACGGGAGGTTGGGCGGAGACCCAGTACTTC	CSVEITGGWAETQYF
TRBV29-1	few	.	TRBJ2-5	TGCAGCGTTGAAGAGGTCGAAGAGACCCAGTACTTC	CSVEEVEETQYF
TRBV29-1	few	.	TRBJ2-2	TGCAGCGTCACAGGGTTTGAGGCCGGGGAGCTGTTTTTT	CSVTGFEAGELFF
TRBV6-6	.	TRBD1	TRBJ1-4	TGTGCCAGCAGTTCCCTCCCGGGACAGGAGGGAGAAAAACTGTTTTTT	CASSSLPGQEGEKLFF
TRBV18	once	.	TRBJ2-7	TGTGCCAGCTCACCGGGGGGCTACCTGATCTCCTACGGGCAGTACTTC	CASSPGGYLISYGQYF
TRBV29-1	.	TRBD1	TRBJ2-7	TGCAGCGTGAACAGGGGTCCCTCCTACGAGCAGTACTTC	CSVNRGPSYEQYF
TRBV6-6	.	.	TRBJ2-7	TGTGCCAGCAGCCCCGCCCCAGGGACCTCCGAGCAGTACTTC	CASSPAPGTSEQYF
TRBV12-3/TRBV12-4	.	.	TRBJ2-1	TGTGCCAGCAGTTTAACGGCGAAAGAGCAGTTCTTC	CASSLTAKEQFF
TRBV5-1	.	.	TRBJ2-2	TGCGCCAGCAGCGTCGGGACGGCTTTGGCCGGGGAGCTGTTTTTT	CASSVGTALAGELFF
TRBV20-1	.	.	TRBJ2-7	TGCGGTGCTAGTTCCAGGGCGGTTGGTGAGGCCTACGAGCAGTACTTC	CGASSRAVGEAYEQYF
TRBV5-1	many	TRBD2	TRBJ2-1	TGCGCCAGCAGCTTGGATCGCGGGAGGGTTCGCTCCTACAATGAGCAGTTCTTC	CASSLDRGRVRSYNEQFF
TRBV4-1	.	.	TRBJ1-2	TGCGCCAGCAGCCAATACGTTGAGGATTCCTATGGCTACACCTTC	CASSQYVEDSYGYTF
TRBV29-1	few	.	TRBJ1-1	TGCAGCGTTGAAGAGGCCAGCATGAACACTGAAGCTTTCTTT	CSVEEASMNTEAFF
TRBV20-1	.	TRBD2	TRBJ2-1	TGCAGTGCCAGTTTGGGACTAGAGTTCTACAATGAGCAGTTCTTC	CSASLGLEFYNEQFF
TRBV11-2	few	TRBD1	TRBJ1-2	TGTGCCAGCAGCGTCTTCCGGACAGGGGACGGCTACACCTTC	CASSVFRTGDGYTF
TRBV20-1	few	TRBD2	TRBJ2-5	TGCAGTGTTCGCTCTGTGAGCGGGGGGCAAGAGACCCAGTACTTC	CSVRSVSGGQETQYF
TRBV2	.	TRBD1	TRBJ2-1	TGTGCCAGCAGTGAAGGCTTCGACAGGGGTTTTGACAATGAGCAGTTCTTC	CASSEGFDRGFDNEQFF
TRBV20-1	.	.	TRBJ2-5	TGCAGTGCTAGAAAGGGGGGCGAGACCCAGTACTTC	CSARKGGETQYF
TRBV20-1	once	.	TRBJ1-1	TGCAGTGCTACGCGTACAGGCCAGAACACTGAAGCTTTCTTT	CSATRTGQNTEAFF
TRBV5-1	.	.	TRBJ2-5	TGCGCCAGCAGCTTGCTGGGGGGCCGTACTACGGAGACCCAGTACTTC	CASSLLGGRTTETQYF
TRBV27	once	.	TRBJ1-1	TGTGCCAGCAGTCCGGGACACTCGATGAACACTGAAGCTTTCTTT	CASSPGHSMNTEAFF
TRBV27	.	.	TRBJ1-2	TGTGCCAGCAGTTTCGGCGCGGATGGGGGGGGCTACACCTTC	CASSFGADGGGYTF
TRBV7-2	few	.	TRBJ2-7	TGCGCCAGCAGCTCCCGGACGGGAAGCTCCTACGAGCAGTACTTC	CASSSRTGSSYEQYF
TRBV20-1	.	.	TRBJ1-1	TGCAGTGCTAGAGTTACAGGGATCGGGACTGAAGCTTTCTTT	CSARVTGIGTEAFF
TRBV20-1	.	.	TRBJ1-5	TGCAGTGCTGGCTACGGGAATCAGCCCCAGCATTTT	CSAGYGNQPQHF
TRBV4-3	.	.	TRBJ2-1	TGCGCCAGCAGCCAAGATAACCGGGATGAGCAGTTCTTC	CASSQDNRDEQFF
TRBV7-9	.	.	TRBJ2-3	TGTGCCAGCAGCTTAGAGGCGAGAGGGTGGGATACGCAGTATTTT	CASSLEARGWDTQYF
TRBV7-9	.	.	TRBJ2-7	TGTGCCAGCAGCCCCGGAGGGAATACCTACGAGCAGTACTTC	CASSPGGNTYEQYF
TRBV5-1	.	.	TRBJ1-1	TGCGCCAGCAGCTTACCCGGGACCGCCGGTAGGAACACTGAAGCTTTCTTT	CASSLPGTAGRNTEAFF
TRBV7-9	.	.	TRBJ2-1	TGTGCCAGCAGCTCGCCCCTCGAAAATGAGCAGTTCTTC	CASSSPLENEQFF
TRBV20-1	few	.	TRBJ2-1	TGCAGTGCTAGTAGCTCTGAAAGGTCTGGGCAGTTCTTC	CSASSSERSGQFF